Listed below are T cell receptor beta chains from one sample, sequenced in a study of beta chain features in type 1 diabetes. Assay: immunoSEQ multiplex PCR; the TCRdb copy retains only in-frame clones and omits some. This table has nearly 700,000 clones, around an eighth appearing once. Material for sequencing was naive CD4+ T cells from blood. The receptors derive from a man aged 18 to 35 with type 1 diabetes. Both conserved end residues are part of each CDR3. A D gene is named only where the DNA matches it firmly. Expanded clones are given a class, and other clones once, few, many or no size at all.

J gene: TRBJ2-7; clone size: few; V gene: TRBV5-1; D gene: NA; CDR3 DNA: TGCGCCAGCAGCTATGATACAGACGAGCAGTACTTC; CDR3 protein: CASSYDTDEQYF
J gene: TRBJ1-2; clone size: NA; V gene: TRBV30; D gene: NA; CDR3 DNA: TGTGCCTGGAGTATCGATTCAGGGGTCTGGGGCTACACCTTC; CDR3 protein: CAWSIDSGVWGYTF
J gene: TRBJ1-5; clone size: NA; V gene: TRBV19; D gene: NA; CDR3 DNA: TGTGCCAGTAGTATAGGGTCGGGGGGTCAGCCCCAGCATTTT; CDR3 protein: CASSIGSGGQPQHF
J gene: TRBJ1-6; clone size: NA; V gene: TRBV7-9; D gene: TRBD1; CDR3 DNA: TGTGCCAGCAGCTTAGACAGGGGGTTCACCTCCTACGGGAATTCACCCCTCCACTTT; CDR3 protein: CASSLDRGFTSYGNSPLHF
J gene: TRBJ1-1; clone size: few; V gene: TRBV7-6; D gene: NA; CDR3 DNA: TGTGCCAGCAGCACAAGGGAGGGTTCGAGCACTGAAGCTTTCTTT; CDR3 protein: CASSTREGSSTEAFF
J gene: TRBJ1-1; clone size: few; V gene: TRBV10-3; D gene: TRBD1; CDR3 DNA: TGTGCCATCAGTCCCTCACCCGGGACAGGGGAGACAGCTTTCTTT; CDR3 protein: CAISPSPGTGETAFF
J gene: TRBJ2-2; clone size: NA; V gene: TRBV7-2; D gene: NA; CDR3 DNA: TGTGCCAGCAGCTTTATTGGGGAGCTGTTTTTT; CDR3 protein: CASSFIGELFF
J gene: TRBJ2-2; clone size: few; V gene: TRBV6-1; D gene: NA; CDR3 DNA: TGTGCCAGCAGCCCGGGACTGGCTGGGGGCGGGGAGCTGTTTTTT; CDR3 protein: CASSPGLAGGGELFF
J gene: TRBJ2-7; clone size: few; V gene: TRBV28; D gene: TRBD1; CDR3 DNA: TGTGCCAGCAGTTTATTCGGGACAGGGATCCCCCACGAGCAGTACTTC; CDR3 protein: CASSLFGTGIPHEQYF
J gene: TRBJ2-2; clone size: NA; V gene: TRBV13; D gene: TRBD2; CDR3 DNA: TGTGCCAGCAGCGCCCCCGGGACTAGCGGAGTCGGGGAGCTGTTTTTT; CDR3 protein: CASSAPGTSGVGELFF
J gene: TRBJ1-1; clone size: NA; V gene: TRBV11-3; D gene: NA; CDR3 DNA: TGTGCCAGCAGCTTAGACCCCGGGCAGCCCAGAGCTTTCTTT; CDR3 protein: CASSLDPGQPRAFF
J gene: TRBJ1-2; clone size: few; V gene: TRBV6-5; D gene: NA; CDR3 DNA: TGTGCCAGCAGTTACGGCGACTATCGCTACACCTTC; CDR3 protein: CASSYGDYRYTF
J gene: TRBJ1-1; clone size: NA; V gene: TRBV6-5; D gene: NA; CDR3 DNA: TGTGCCAGCAGTTACGGACAGACGAACACTGAAGCTTTCTTT; CDR3 protein: CASSYGQTNTEAFF
J gene: TRBJ1-4; clone size: NA; V gene: TRBV30; D gene: NA; CDR3 DNA: TGTGCCTGGACCGAGGGAGGGGGAGCTAATGAAAAACTGTTTTTT; CDR3 protein: CAWTEGGGANEKLFF
J gene: TRBJ1-2; clone size: few; V gene: TRBV30; D gene: NA; CDR3 DNA: TGTGCCTGGAGTATGGCAGACTATGGCTACACCTTC; CDR3 protein: CAWSMADYGYTF
J gene: TRBJ1-1; clone size: few; V gene: TRBV5-1; D gene: NA; CDR3 DNA: TGCGCCAGCAGCGTAGTTAGGGACACTGAAGCTTTCTTT; CDR3 protein: CASSVVRDTEAFF
J gene: TRBJ2-1; clone size: NA; V gene: TRBV7-9; D gene: NA; CDR3 DNA: TGTGCCAGCAGCTCGCAAACCCGCACGCCAGCAACAAACAATGAGCAGTTCTTC; CDR3 protein: CASSSQTRTPATNNEQFF
J gene: TRBJ1-1; clone size: few; V gene: TRBV14; D gene: TRBD1; CDR3 DNA: TGTGCCAGCAGCCTCCTAGGAGGGGACAGTGTTATCTTCTTT; CDR3 protein: CASSLLGGDSVIFF
J gene: TRBJ2-7; clone size: NA; V gene: TRBV29-1; D gene: TRBD1; CDR3 DNA: TGCAGCGCCCGCACCGGGACAGGGGGCTACGAGCAGTACTTC; CDR3 protein: CSARTGTGGYEQYF
J gene: TRBJ2-5; clone size: few; V gene: TRBV5-4; D gene: TRBD1; CDR3 DNA: TGTGCCAGCAGCCCGGACAGGGTAGGGACCCAGTACTTC; CDR3 protein: CASSPDRVGTQYF
J gene: TRBJ1-4; clone size: NA; V gene: TRBV29-1; D gene: NA; CDR3 DNA: TGCAGCGCGGGGAGAGGTCTAAATGAAAAACTGTTTTTT; CDR3 protein: CSAGRGLNEKLFF
J gene: TRBJ2-5; clone size: few; V gene: TRBV5-1; D gene: NA; CDR3 DNA: TGCGCCAGCAGCTTGGGGAGTCACCAAGAGACCCAGTACTTC; CDR3 protein: CASSLGSHQETQYF
J gene: TRBJ2-2; clone size: few; V gene: TRBV11-3; D gene: NA; CDR3 DNA: TGTGCCAGCAGCCCGACGTCTATCCTGGGTGTATCCGGGGAGCTGTTTTTT; CDR3 protein: CASSPTSILGVSGELFF
J gene: TRBJ1-5; clone size: NA; V gene: TRBV7-2; D gene: TRBD1; CDR3 DNA: TGTGCCAGCAGCTTAGGACAGGGGGCGAATCAGCCCCAGCATTTT; CDR3 protein: CASSLGQGANQPQHF
J gene: TRBJ1-6; clone size: few; V gene: TRBV6-5; D gene: NA; CDR3 DNA: TGTGCCAGCAGGACGACCCTCAATTCACCCCTCCACTTT; CDR3 protein: CASRTTLNSPLHF
J gene: TRBJ1-1; clone size: NA; V gene: TRBV2; D gene: NA; CDR3 DNA: TGTGCCAGCAGTGGGGACATGAACACTGAAGCTTTCTTT; CDR3 protein: CASSGDMNTEAFF
J gene: TRBJ1-2; clone size: few; V gene: TRBV6-5; D gene: NA; CDR3 DNA: TGTGCCAGCAGTTACCCCGGCTATGGCTACACCTTC; CDR3 protein: CASSYPGYGYTF
J gene: TRBJ1-1; clone size: few; V gene: TRBV20-1; D gene: NA; CDR3 DNA: TGCAGTGAGGACGGCCCCACTGAAGCTTTCTTT; CDR3 protein: CSEDGPTEAFF
J gene: TRBJ1-5; clone size: NA; V gene: TRBV5-1; D gene: NA; CDR3 DNA: TGCGCCAGCAGCAATCAGGGAGGTCAGCCCCAGCATTTT; CDR3 protein: CASSNQGGQPQHF
J gene: TRBJ1-4; clone size: NA; V gene: TRBV9; D gene: NA; CDR3 DNA: TGTGCCAGCAGCCCCGGGGACTTTGGAGGGAATGAAAAACTGTTTTTT; CDR3 protein: CASSPGDFGGNEKLFF
J gene: TRBJ1-5; clone size: few; V gene: TRBV30; D gene: NA; CDR3 DNA: TGTGCCTGGAGCGCCCCAGGCACGGCCCAGCATTTT; CDR3 protein: CAWSAPGTAQHF
J gene: TRBJ2-1; clone size: few; V gene: TRBV7-3; D gene: TRBD2; CDR3 DNA: TGTGCCAGCAGCTTAACGAGGACTAGCGGGGACAATGAGCAGTTCTTC; CDR3 protein: CASSLTRTSGDNEQFF
J gene: TRBJ1-4; clone size: NA; V gene: TRBV7-9; D gene: NA; CDR3 DNA: TGTGCCAGCAGCCGGGACAACTCTAATGAAAAACTGTTTTTT; CDR3 protein: CASSRDNSNEKLFF
J gene: TRBJ2-1; clone size: few; V gene: TRBV5-1; D gene: TRBD2; CDR3 DNA: TGCGCCAGCAGCTTGGGCAGCGGGGGGAACAATGAGCAGTTCTTC; CDR3 protein: CASSLGSGGNNEQFF
J gene: TRBJ1-2; clone size: NA; V gene: TRBV6-5; D gene: NA; CDR3 DNA: TGTGCCAGCAGTTTGGCCTGGGCCACCGTGACCAATGGCTACACCTTC; CDR3 protein: CASSLAWATVTNGYTF
J gene: TRBJ2-4; clone size: few; V gene: TRBV6-5; D gene: NA; CDR3 DNA: TGTGCCAGCAGTTACTCTGCACAGTTGGCCAAAAACATTCAGTACTTC; CDR3 protein: CASSYSAQLAKNIQYF
J gene: TRBJ1-1; clone size: NA; V gene: TRBV15; D gene: NA; CDR3 DNA: TGTGCCACCAGCAGAGATCTGGGAGGGAACACTGAAGCTTTCTTT; CDR3 protein: CATSRDLGGNTEAFF
J gene: TRBJ2-3; clone size: few; V gene: TRBV9; D gene: NA; CDR3 DNA: TGTGCCAGCAAAAGTGGGAGCACAGATACGCAGTATTTT; CDR3 protein: CASKSGSTDTQYF
J gene: TRBJ2-6; clone size: few; V gene: TRBV4-1; D gene: NA; CDR3 DNA: TGCGCCAGCAGCCAAGATTGGGCTGAGGGAAGCTCTGGGGCCAACGTCCTGACTTTC; CDR3 protein: CASSQDWAEGSSGANVLTF
J gene: TRBJ2-1; clone size: few; V gene: TRBV2; D gene: NA; CDR3 DNA: TGTGCCAGCAGTTTAAGGGCTGGTGAGCAGTTCTTC; CDR3 protein: CASSLRAGEQFF
J gene: TRBJ1-4; clone size: few; V gene: TRBV30; D gene: NA; CDR3 DNA: TGTGCCTGGACCCCTGGGGGGGATAGGGAAAAACTGTTTTTT; CDR3 protein: CAWTPGGDREKLFF
J gene: TRBJ2-5; clone size: few; V gene: TRBV5-4; D gene: NA; CDR3 DNA: TGTGCCAGCAGCTTGAAACTAGCCGAAGAGACCCAGTACTTC; CDR3 protein: CASSLKLAEETQYF
J gene: TRBJ2-7; clone size: few; V gene: TRBV18; D gene: NA; CDR3 DNA: TGTGCCAGCTCACCACGAGACAGATCCTACGAGCAGTACTTC; CDR3 protein: CASSPRDRSYEQYF
J gene: TRBJ1-6; clone size: NA; V gene: TRBV2; D gene: TRBD1; CDR3 DNA: TGTGCCAGCACCGGACAGGGTAGTTCACCCCTCCACTTT; CDR3 protein: CASTGQGSSPLHF
J gene: TRBJ2-1; clone size: NA; V gene: TRBV19; D gene: TRBD1; CDR3 DNA: TGTGCCAGTAGTCGAGCAACAGGGGGGTCGTACAATGAGCAGTTCTTC; CDR3 protein: CASSRATGGSYNEQFF
J gene: TRBJ1-2; clone size: NA; V gene: TRBV29-1; D gene: NA; CDR3 DNA: TGCAGCGTTGAAGATCATTCAGCAGTATGGGGCTACACCTTC; CDR3 protein: CSVEDHSAVWGYTF
J gene: TRBJ1-1; clone size: NA; V gene: TRBV2; D gene: NA; CDR3 DNA: TGTGCCAGCAGTGAGGACGGGGGAGTCACTGAAGCTTTCTTT; CDR3 protein: CASSEDGGVTEAFF
J gene: TRBJ1-2; clone size: NA; V gene: TRBV28; D gene: NA; CDR3 DNA: TGTGCCAGCAGCTCCCCCTATGGCTACACCTTC; CDR3 protein: CASSSPYGYTF
J gene: TRBJ2-7; clone size: NA; V gene: TRBV18; D gene: TRBD1; CDR3 DNA: TGTGCCAGCTCCACCGGGACAGTTACCTACGAGCAGTACTTC; CDR3 protein: CASSTGTVTYEQYF
J gene: TRBJ2-5; clone size: few; V gene: TRBV28; D gene: TRBD1; CDR3 DNA: TGTGCCAGCAGTGAAGTCAACACAGGGGCCCAAGAGACCCAGTACTTC; CDR3 protein: CASSEVNTGAQETQYF
J gene: TRBJ1-2; clone size: NA; V gene: TRBV4-1; D gene: NA; CDR3 DNA: TGCGCCACTTCCCGGGGGGTTAACTATGGCTACACCTTC; CDR3 protein: CATSRGVNYGYTF
J gene: TRBJ1-1; clone size: few; V gene: TRBV10-3; D gene: NA; CDR3 DNA: TGTGCCATCAGTGATGAAGTGACGGAAGCTTTCTTT; CDR3 protein: CAISDEVTEAFF